The clone carrying this T cell receptor beta chain was observed many times. This entry belongs to a study of metastatic and nonmetastatic thyroid tumors. Each patient came to thyroid surgery without any prior treatment (of any kind). V lost 8 bases, J lost 2 bases, and 6 bases stayed unmatched. The V gene's germline CDR1 is MNHEY and CDR2 SMNVEV (reference sequence). This CDR3 spans 13 amino acids. Using MiXCR, TCRdb reanalyzed the PCR reads. The top ten clones hold roughly 16% of a sample with fewer than 35,000 clones, roughly 10% of them seen once. The sequenced material came from blood. This receptor was obtained from a female donor with papillary thyroid cancer or a benign thyroid nodule (not recorded which). Some clones in this sample may be carry-over from other donors' samples. V is TRBV27 and J is TRBJ2-7, with TRBD1 matching over 7 bases. As DNA, the CDR3 is TGTGCCAGCTCAGTCAGGGGGACCTACGAGCAGTACTTC. It codes for CASSVRGTYEQYF.